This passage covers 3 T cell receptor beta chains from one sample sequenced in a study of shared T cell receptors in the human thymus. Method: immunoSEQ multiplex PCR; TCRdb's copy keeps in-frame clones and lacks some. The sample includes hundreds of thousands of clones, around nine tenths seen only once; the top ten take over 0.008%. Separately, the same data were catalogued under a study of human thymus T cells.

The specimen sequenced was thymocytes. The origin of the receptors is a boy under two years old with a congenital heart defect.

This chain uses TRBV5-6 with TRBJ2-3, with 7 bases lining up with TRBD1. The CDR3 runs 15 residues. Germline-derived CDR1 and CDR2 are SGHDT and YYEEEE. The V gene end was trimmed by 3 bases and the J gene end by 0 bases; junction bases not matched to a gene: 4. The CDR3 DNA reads TGTGCCAGCAGCTCTGACAGGGCTAGCACAGATACGCAGTATTTT. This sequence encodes CASSSDRASTDTQYF.

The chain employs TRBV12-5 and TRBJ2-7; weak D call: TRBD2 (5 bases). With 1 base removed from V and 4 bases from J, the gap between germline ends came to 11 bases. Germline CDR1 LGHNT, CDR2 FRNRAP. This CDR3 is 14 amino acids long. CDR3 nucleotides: TGTGCTAGTGGTTTGGGGACTGGGAGTTACGAGCAGTACTTC. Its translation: CASGLGTGSYEQYF.

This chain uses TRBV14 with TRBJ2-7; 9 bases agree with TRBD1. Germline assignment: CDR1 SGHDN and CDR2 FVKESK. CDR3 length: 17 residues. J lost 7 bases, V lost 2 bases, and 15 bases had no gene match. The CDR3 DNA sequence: TGTGCCAGCAGCCAACATCCTTTCGGGACAGGGTCTTTGGAGCAGTACTTC. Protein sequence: CASSQHPFGTGSLEQYF.